This paragraph covers one TCR beta chain sequence. The antigen remains unidentified. These data come from a study of PD-1 blockade in classical Hodgkin lymphoma. The CDR3 sequence is 13 residues long. In germline, CDR1 is KGHSH, CDR2 LQKENI. Unmatched junction bases numbered 7, after V lost 4 bases and J lost 9 bases. Whole-study results and caveats: Prior to therapy, complete responders displayed diversity much like that of newly diagnosed patients. There was a significant rise in CD4+ TCR diversity by C4D1, with no such rise for CD8+.

Time point in this sample: cycle 4 day 1 (C4D1), after about 6 weeks of nivolumab. No patient escaped relapse after autologous stem cell transplantation, and brentuximab vedotin exposure varied. Magnetic negative selection of thawed PBMCs yielded the CD8+ T cells. Assay: immunoSEQ multiplex PCR; the TCRdb copy retains only in-frame clones and omits some. The sample lists approximately 10,000 clones; more than 75% were seen once. The receptor was derived from a human donor with classical Hodgkin lymphoma. The donor label of this sample is uncertain. The V call is TRBV18, the J call TRBJ2-7; 9 nucleotides agree with TRBD2. The sample was CD8+ T cells from blood, taken before the fourth cycle of nivolumab. The CDR3 DNA reads TGTGCCAGCTCACACGCGGGAGGGGTTCTGCAGTACTTC. Translating it yields CASSHAGGVLQYF.